The rows below give T cell receptor beta chains drawn from one sample of a study of identifying expanded T cells in peripheral blood. The assay was immunoSEQ multiplex PCR, and TCRdb's table has in-frame clones only and misses some. The data contain roughly 120,000 clones, 88% of them singletons. The material sequenced was blood. These receptors all come from a person aged 18 to 75 in good health. CDR3s include the opening cysteine and the closing phenylalanine or tryptophan. The D gene is left open where the match is weak. Only some rows state a clone size, as once, few, many or a class for expanded clones.

D: TRBD2; V: TRBV6-4; J: TRBJ2-6; size: -; CDR3: CASSLGRGSGANVLTF; DNA: TGTGCCAGCAGCCTCGGGAGGGGCTCTGGGGCCAACGTCCTGACTTTC
D: TRBD2; V: TRBV5-1; J: TRBJ2-5; size: once; CDR3: CASSLGVSGTQETQYF; DNA: TGCGCCAGCAGCTTAGGGGTTAGCGGGACACAAGAGACCCAGTACTTC
D: -; V: TRBV28; J: TRBJ1-4; size: -; CDR3: CASSLGGAIHSEKLFF; DNA: TGTGCCAGCAGTTTAGGGGGGGCCATACATTCAGAAAAACTGTTTTTT
D: -; V: TRBV19; J: TRBJ2-2; size: -; CDR3: CASSSVVGAAANTGELFF; DNA: TGTGCCAGTAGTTCCGTGGTGGGGGCGGCGGCGAACACCGGGGAGCTGTTTTTT
D: -; V: TRBV14; J: TRBJ1-6; size: -; CDR3: CASSQYRDSNSPLHF; DNA: TGTGCCAGCAGCCAATATAGAGACAGTAATTCACCCCTCCACTTT
D: TRBD1; V: TRBV4-2; J: TRBJ2-7; size: -; CDR3: CASSQDTGGYEQYF; DNA: TGTGCCAGCAGCCAAGATACAGGGGGCTACGAGCAGTACTTC
D: -; V: TRBV28; J: TRBJ2-7; size: -; CDR3: CASSLVGGLSYEQYF; DNA: TGTGCCAGCAGTTTGGTCGGGGGCCTCTCCTACGAGCAGTACTTC
D: TRBD2; V: TRBV11-3; J: TRBJ2-1; size: -; CDR3: CASSRTSGPSSYNEQFF; DNA: TGTGCCAGCAGCCGTACTAGCGGCCCAAGCTCCTACAATGAGCAGTTCTTC
D: -; V: TRBV4-1; J: TRBJ2-7; size: -; CDR3: CASSQDGAGLGDEQYF; DNA: TGCGCCAGCAGCCAAGATGGGGCTGGGTTGGGCGACGAGCAGTACTTC
D: -; V: TRBV13; J: TRBJ2-5; size: -; CDR3: CASSKKQAFVETQYF; DNA: TGTGCCAGCAGCAAGAAACAGGCCTTTGTGGAGACCCAGTACTTC
D: -; V: TRBV7-8; J: TRBJ2-5; size: -; CDR3: CASSLQGTQYF; DNA: TGTGCCAGCAGCCTACAAGGGACCCAGTACTTC
D: TRBD1; V: TRBV9; J: TRBJ2-2; size: -; CDR3: CASSVEQGETGELFF; DNA: TGTGCCAGCAGCGTAGAACAGGGGGAAACCGGGGAGCTGTTTTTT
D: -; V: TRBV6-1; J: TRBJ2-7; size: -; CDR3: CASSERQQSSYEQYF; DNA: TGTGCCAGCAGTGAGAGGCAGCAGAGCTCCTACGAGCAGTACTTC
D: -; V: TRBV30; J: TRBJ2-1; size: -; CDR3: CAWRRDQHNEQFF; DNA: TGTGCCTGGAGAAGGGACCAGCACAATGAGCAGTTCTTC
D: TRBD2; V: TRBV9; J: TRBJ2-3; size: -; CDR3: CASSPSSGGGDTQYF; DNA: TGTGCCAGCAGCCCCTCTAGCGGAGGAGGGGATACGCAGTATTTT
D: -; V: TRBV5-1; J: TRBJ2-6; size: -; CDR3: CASSYDAGANVLTF; DNA: TGCGCCAGCAGCTACGATGCAGGGGCCAACGTCCTGACTTTC
D: -; V: TRBV7-3; J: TRBJ1-4; size: -; CDR3: CASSPEYRETNEKLFF; DNA: TGTGCCAGCAGCCCAGAATACAGGGAAACTAATGAAAAACTGTTTTTT
D: -; V: TRBV30; J: TRBJ1-5; size: -; CDR3: CASLGNGKQPQHF; DNA: TGTGCCTCCCTGGGCAACGGAAAACAGCCCCAGCATTTT
D: TRBD1; V: TRBV15; J: TRBJ1-1; size: -; CDR3: CATSVGTAHTEAFF; DNA: TGTGCCACCAGCGTAGGGACAGCTCACACTGAAGCTTTCTTT
D: -; V: TRBV30; J: TRBJ1-6; size: -; CDR3: CASRQGASYNSPLHF; DNA: TGTGCCTCGAGACAAGGGGCCTCCTATAATTCACCCCTCCACTTT
D: -; V: TRBV5-1; J: TRBJ2-7; size: once; CDR3: CASAEDGAGREQYF; DNA: TGCGCCAGCGCCGAGGACGGGGCGGGTAGGGAGCAGTACTTC
D: -; V: TRBV29-1; J: TRBJ2-7; size: many; CDR3: CSASLGAGEQYF; DNA: TGCAGCGCCTCACTCGGGGCGGGGGAGCAGTACTTC
D: -; V: TRBV29-1; J: TRBJ1-1; size: few; CDR3: CSVDWNTEAFF; DNA: TGCAGCGTTGACTGGAACACTGAAGCTTTCTTT
D: -; V: TRBV27; J: TRBJ2-1; size: -; CDR3: CASSLWGFEQFF; DNA: TGTGCCAGCAGTTTGTGGGGATTTGAGCAGTTCTTC